Listed below are T cell receptor beta chains from one sample, sequenced in a study of spatial heterogeneity in lung cancer. A single record per CDR3 protein comes from TCRdb applying MiXCR to the 5' RACE reads. The sample lists 25,000 to 30,000 distinct CDR3 sequences, about 6% occurring once. Material: PBMCs, obtained at follow-up. The receptors come from a male donor with early-stage non-small cell lung cancer. CDR3s include the opening cysteine and the closing phenylalanine or tryptophan. Clone size is shown for a subset of rows, as once, few, many or a class of expanded clone.

abundance,v_gene,CDR3aa
few,TRBV3-1,CASSLRVYQETQYF
few,TRBV12-3/TRBV12-4,CASSWGLAEKETQYF
many,TRBV6-2/TRBV6-3,CASSYSPSTEAFF
many,TRBV15,CATGRGGNMNTEAFF
many,TRBV3-1,CASSRWADTQYF
few,TRBV20-1,CSASFTGGNSPLHF
many,TRBV10-2,CASRADDRITEAFF
-,TRBV4-2,CASSQKGLTSETQYF
-,TRBV29-1,CSVAGTLNTEAFF
-,TRBV12-3/TRBV12-4,CASNLLAEHNEQFF
many,TRBV12-3/TRBV12-4,CASRRRPDTQYF
many,TRBV7-9,CASSPLRQETQYF
many,TRBV4-1,CASSQDFLGGYNEQFF
many,TRBV19,CASRNRDRDEKLFF
many,TRBV30,CAWTQSVGELFF
few,TRBV9,CASSIALGGQETQYF
many,TRBV7-8,CASSLELAGRYNEQFF
-,TRBV4-3,CASSQETGRKLFF
many,TRBV12-3/TRBV12-4,CASSTSGWGTGELFF
-,TRBV5-6,CASSSSTYGYTF
many,TRBV2,CASSDRLGTGATQYF
few,TRBV11-1,CASSSGGPGGTDTQYF
many,TRBV29-1,CSVETGERRAFF
many,TRBV2,CASSGGLAAANTGELFF
hyperexpanded,TRBV4-2,CASRGGYYNEQFF
medium-sized,TRBV3-1,CASSRLGSANTGELFF
many,TRBV7-3,CASSSATGVNTEAFF
many,TRBV19,CASRTSGTGGEKLFF
-,TRBV12-3/TRBV12-4,CASRPAGETQYF
many,TRBV27,CASGSTALTAEAFF
many,TRBV29-1,CSVLPASGSLRTQYF
few,TRBV29-1,CSPESVNTEAFF
few,TRBV7-6,CASNKGLNTEAFF
many,TRBV7-2,CASSSQGASAEQFF
-,TRBV19,CASHRTTGLNYGYTF
many,TRBV6-1,CASMREDTQYF
many,TRBV6-1,CASSVGLGNQPQHF
many,TRBV7-6,CASSFLGRTSVETQYF